The 32 T cell receptor beta chains in this list originate from one sample, sequenced in a study of shared T cell receptors in the human thymus. TCRdb keeps only in-frame clones here, not all; method: immunoSEQ multiplex PCR. The sample carries approximately 400,000 clones, 95% recorded once. Sequences were obtained from thymocytes. The receptors derive from a human donor.

The chain joins TRBV29-1 to TRBJ2-1; D might be TRBD1 (6 bases). The CDR3 loop spans 15 amino acids. The germline gives CDR1 SQVTM, CDR2 ANQGSEA. V was trimmed by 2 bases and J by 7 bases, leaving 18 bases between them. The CDR3 region is CSVEQDSGGLNEQFF. The DNA of the CDR3 is TGCAGCGTTGAACAGGACAGCGGCGGGCTTAATGAGCAGTTCTTC.

This chain links TRBV5-5 with TRBJ2-7; D is uncertain. The V end lost 3 bases, the J end lost 7 bases, and 14 bases lay between the germline ends. The CDR3 length is 13 residues. Per germline, CDR1 SGHKS and CDR2 YYEKEE (reference sequence). CDR3: CASSYTPNLEQYF. CDR3 coding DNA: TGTGCCAGCAGCTATACCCCCAATTTGGAGCAGTACTTC.

Only one count was recorded for this clone. This rearrangement joins TRBV18 to TRBJ2-7; D gene uncertain. Trimming shortened V by 0 bases and J by 0 bases, and 6 bases separated the two germline ends. The CDR3 sequence is 14 residues long. Germline lookup yields CDR1 KGHSH and CDR2 LQKENI. The chain's CDR3 is CASSPPAISYEQYF. CDR3 coding DNA: TGTGCCAGCTCACCACCAGCGATCTCCTACGAGCAGTACTTC.

This clone was observed a single time. The chain couples TRBV27 to TRBJ1-5; the D is unclear. The ends were cut back, 5 bases at V and 10 bases at J, with 18 bases in the middle. CDR1 is MNHEY and CDR2 is SMNVEV in the germline V gene (reference sequence). This CDR3 comprises 14 residues. The CDR3 loop is CASSALSKASPQHF. CDR3 in DNA: TGTGCCAGCAGTGCACTCTCCAAGGCCTCACCCCAGCATTTT.

The chain recombines TRBV28 with TRBJ1-3, with 7 bases identical to TRBD1. V lost 6 bases, J lost 2 bases, and 7 bases stayed unmatched. The CDR3 spans 15 residues. Germline CDR1 is MDHEN and CDR2 is SYDVKM. The DNA for the CDR3 is TGTGCCAGCAGCCGGGACAGACAGACTGGAAACACCATATATTTT. Its translation is CASSRDRQTGNTIYF.

The genes are TRBV5-1 and TRBJ2-1; D gene ambiguous. This CDR3 comprises 13 residues. V lost 5 bases, J lost 0 bases, and 6 bases lay in between. Germline loops: CDR1 SGHRS, CDR2 YFSETQ. CDR3 in DNA: TGCGCCAGCAGAGCAAGCTCCTACAATGAGCAGTTCTTC. It specifies CASRASSYNEQFF.

The chain is built from TRBV27 and TRBJ2-7; D unresolved. The CDR3 spans 17 residues. Trimming removed 5 bases from V and 0 bases from J, with 20 bases in between. The germline V gene has CDR1 MNHEY and CDR2 SMNVEV (reference sequence). The CDR3 loop is CASSPRKRNPRSYEQYF. The DNA for the CDR3 is TGTGCCAGCAGTCCCCGAAAGAGGAACCCGCGCTCCTACGAGCAGTACTTC.

The chain recombines TRBV5-1 with TRBJ2-2; TRBD1 might be the D (6 bases). There are 15 residues in the CDR3. The ends were cut back, 1 base at V and 10 bases at J, with 17 bases in the middle. Germline V CDR1 and CDR2: SGHRS, YFSETQ. The CDR3 region is CASSLKARGPAELFF. For the CDR3, the DNA is TGCGCCAGCAGCTTGAAGGCCAGGGGCCCGGCGGAGCTGTTTTTT.

Notes on this clone: This sample includes further DNA sequences coding for the same CDR3. This rearrangement joins TRBV27 to TRBJ2-1; no clear D. Trimming took off 0 bases at V and 3 bases at J, with 0 bases between the two ends. Germline values: CDR1 MNHEY, CDR2 SMNVEV (reference sequence). CDR3 length equals 12 residues. CDR3 region: CASSLSYNEQFF. DNA for the CDR3: TGTGCCAGCAGTTTATCCTACAATGAGCAGTTCTTC.

The rearrangement uses TRBV27 and TRBJ2-7; D gene ambiguous. The CDR3 extends over 15 amino acids. Germline CDR1 and CDR2: MNHEY and SMNVEV (reference sequence). V gave up 7 bases and J gave up 0 bases, with 16 bases separating them. The CDR3: CASNPLPISSYEQYF. Written as DNA, the CDR3 is TGTGCCAGCAATCCCCTTCCTATTAGCTCCTACGAGCAGTACTTC.

The chain recombines TRBV10-3 with TRBJ1-5, with 9 positions matching TRBD1. Germline loops: CDR1 ENHRY, CDR2 SYGVKD. The CDR3 consists of 17 residues. V lost 3 bases to trimming and J lost 1 base; unmatched junction nucleotides: 7. For the CDR3, the DNA is TGTGCCATCAGTGACCAACAGGGGGCGGTAAGCAATCAGCCCCAGCATTTT. Its translation is CAISDQQGAVSNQPQHF.

The V and J genes are TRBV9 and TRBJ2-5, with D maybe TRBD1 (5 bases). Germline V gene lookup returns CDR1 SGDLS and CDR2 YYNGEE. V lost 0 bases and J 5 bases, leaving 14 bases between the germline ends. The CDR3 has 15 amino acids. CDR3 amino acids: CASSVALRGIETQYF. The CDR3 coding sequence is TGTGCCAGCAGCGTAGCTTTAAGGGGAATTGAGACCCAGTACTTC.

In regard to this clone: Germline is not matched at one junction end, which may reflect a read error. This chain connects TRBV28 to TRBJ2-4; D gene ambiguous. Germline V gene lookup returns CDR1 MDHEN and CDR2 SYDVKM. The CDR3 runs 16 residues. CDR3 sequence: CASSVWTTGSKNIQYF. The CDR3 bases are TGTGCCAGCAGTGTATGGACCACCGGGTCCAAAAACATTCAGTACTTC.

The chain has TRBV30 and TRBJ2-1; D remains ambiguous. Germline V gene lookup returns CDR1 GTSNPN and CDR2 SVGIG (reference sequence). The CDR3 loop spans 20 amino acids. V lost 0 bases and J 0 bases, leaving 24 bases between the germline ends. CDR3 protein: CAWSVKPGSETTRSYNEQFF. DNA for the CDR3: TGTGCCTGGAGTGTAAAGCCCGGTTCCGAGACGACTCGCTCCTACAATGAGCAGTTCTTC.

This clone was observed a few times. This chain joins TRBV27 and TRBJ1-5; weak D call: TRBD1 (6 bases). The V end lost 7 bases, the J end lost 6 bases, and 19 bases lay between the germline ends. The germline gives CDR1 MNHEY, CDR2 SMNVEV (reference sequence). The CDR3 runs 15 residues. This CDR3 reads CASTKNRDPTQPQHF. In DNA, the CDR3 is TGTGCCAGCACGAAAAACAGGGACCCCACTCAGCCCCAGCATTTT.

The sample holds one count of this clone. The chain combines TRBV27 with TRBJ2-1; D not certain. This CDR3 spans 16 amino acids. V dropped 2 bases and J dropped 3 bases, with 14 bases sitting between them. Per germline, CDR1 MNHEY and CDR2 SMNVEV (reference sequence). This CDR3 is CASSLVNRYIYNEQFF. DNA of the CDR3: TGTGCCAGCAGTTTAGTGAATCGCTACATCTACAATGAGCAGTTCTTC.

The V call is TRBV5-4, the J call TRBJ2-7, with D maybe TRBD2 (5 bases). Germline CDR1 reads SGHNT; CDR2 reads YYREEE (reference sequence). CDR3 length equals 14 residues. V shed 1 base and J shed 0 bases, with 8 bases lying between them. The CDR3 region is CASSLRTSSYEQYF. The CDR3 DNA follows: TGTGCCAGCAGCTTGAGAACTAGCTCCTACGAGCAGTACTTC.

The chain employs TRBV27 and TRBJ1-4; tentatively, D is TRBD1 (5 bases). V was trimmed by 4 bases and J by 0 bases, leaving 12 bases between them. The CDR3 contains 16 residues. In germline, CDR1 is MNHEY, CDR2 SMNVEV (reference sequence). CDR3 sequence: CASSSTVFATNEKLFF. The CDR3 nucleotides read TGTGCCAGCAGTTCGACAGTTTTTGCAACTAATGAAAAACTGTTTTTT.

The chain joins TRBV6-1 to TRBJ1-5; weak D call: TRBD1 (6 bases). The germline V and J ends were trimmed by 2 bases and 2 bases, with 13 bases remaining between them. There are 16 residues in the CDR3. Germline V gene data show CDR1 as MNHNS and CDR2 as SASEGT. CDR3 in DNA: TGTGCCAGCAGTGAAACAGGGAGTTGGGGCAATCAGCCCCAGCATTTT. This gives the protein CASSETGSWGNQPQHF.

The gene calls are TRBV7-2 and TRBJ2-7, with D perhaps TRBD2 (5 bases). The CDR3 totals 14 residues. Per the germline V gene, CDR1 is SGHTA and CDR2 is FQGNSA. V was shortened by 8 bases and J by 3 bases, with 17 bases between the two germline ends. Written as DNA, the CDR3 is TGTGCCAGCGGGCGAACGGGCCGGGACTACGAGCAGTACTTC. Its translation: CASGRTGRDYEQYF.

The rearrangement links TRBV11-2 to TRBJ2-7; D unclear. This CDR3 contains 15 residues. CDR1 is SGHAT, CDR2 FQNNGV, per germline. The V gene lost 4 bases and the J gene lost 1 base, with 14 bases spanning the gap. The CDR3 spells CASSSRPDGSYEQYF. The CDR3 DNA reads as TGTGCCAGCAGCTCCCGACCGGACGGTTCCTACGAGCAGTACTTC.

The gene calls are TRBV10-3 and TRBJ2-7, with TRBD1 matching 9 bases. The V segment lost 6 bases and the J segment 3 bases; nucleotides outside the gene matches: 9. CDR1 ENHRY and CDR2 SYGVKD come from the germline V gene. The CDR3 has 15 amino acids. The CDR3, as DNA: TGTGCCATCAGGAAGGGGACAGGGAATGGCTACGAGCAGTACTTC. It encodes CAIRKGTGNGYEQYF.

This clone was observed once. The chain links TRBV7-9 to TRBJ2-1; 10 nucleotides align to TRBD2. V was pared by 7 bases and J by 3 bases, with 9 bases of the junction left unmatched. CDR1 is SEHNR, CDR2 FQNEAQ, per germline (reference sequence). This CDR3 region has 16 residues. The CDR3 DNA reads TGTGCCAGCAAGAGCGGGAGGGAGACCGACTACAATGAGCAGTTCTTC. This gives the protein CASKSGRETDYNEQFF.

The V call is TRBV7-2, the J call TRBJ1-1; D remains ambiguous. V lost 2 bases and J lost 1, with 14 bases in between. The CDR3 spans 16 residues. CDR1 is SGHTA, CDR2 FQGNSA, per germline. The CDR3 nucleotides read TGTGCCAGCAGCTTACATCCGGCGGGAGGGAACACTGAAGCTTTCTTT. As protein: CASSLHPAGGNTEAFF.

This chain connects TRBV2 to TRBJ2-1, with 7 positions matching TRBD2. The CDR3 extends over 15 amino acids. CDR1 SNHLY and CDR2 FYNNEI come from the germline V gene. J gave up 3 bases and V 4 bases, and 6 bases lay outside the gene matches. CDR3 loop: CASSAREAYYNEQFF. In DNA, the CDR3 is TGTGCCAGCAGTGCTCGGGAGGCCTACTACAATGAGCAGTTCTTC. Supplemented by reference TRBV2 and TRBJ2-1, the full variable domain reads EPEVTQTPSHQVTQMGQEVILRCVPISNHLYFYWYRQILGQKVEFLVSFYNNEISEKSEIFDDQFSVERPDGSNFTLKIRSTKLEDSAMYFCASSAREAYYNEQFFGPGTRLTVL.

This chain links TRBV27 with TRBJ2-2; a weak D match, TRBD1 (8 bases). V was shortened by 2 bases and J by 7 bases, with 20 bases between the two germline ends. Germline values: CDR1 MNHEY, CDR2 SMNVEV (reference sequence). The CDR3 is made up of 17 amino acids. CDR3 coding DNA: TGTGCCAGCAGTTTAGGTCGGGGGGACAGGAAAAACGGGGAGCTGTTTTTT. Residues: CASSLGRGDRKNGELFF.

The gene calls are TRBV5-1 and TRBJ1-5, with D possibly matching TRBD1 (5 bases). CDR1 and CDR2 from the germline V gene are SGHRS and YFSETQ. The germline V and J ends were trimmed by 0 bases and 5 bases, with 9 bases remaining between them. There are 14 residues in the CDR3. DNA of the CDR3: TGCGCCAGCAGCTTGGTGGGGGGTGATCAGCCCCAGCATTTT. This codes for CASSLVGGDQPQHF.

CDR3 region: CASSGDRGRNTEAFF. The CDR3 DNA follows: TGTGCCAGCAGCGGAGACAGGGGGCGGAACACTGAAGCTTTCTTT. The rearrangement uses TRBV13 and TRBJ1-1; 10 bases map to TRBD1. The CDR3 covers 15 residues. From germline, CDR1 is PRHDT and CDR2 FYEKMQ (reference sequence). After removal of 5 bases from V and 1 base from J, the junction contained 4 bases not matched to a gene.

This clone was seen just once. The chain joins TRBV29-1 to TRBJ2-1; 9 nucleotides agree with TRBD2. The length of the CDR3 is 15 residues. The junction had 7 bases not matched to a gene; V was cut back by 1 base and J by 6 bases. Germline assignment: CDR1 SQVTM and CDR2 ANQGSEA. CDR3 sequence: CSVEVGTSSRNEQFF. As DNA, the CDR3 is TGCAGCGTTGAAGTGGGGACTAGCAGTCGCAATGAGCAGTTCTTC.

The chain is built from TRBV11-3 and TRBJ2-1; possibly TRBD2 for D (6 bases). Germline values: CDR1 SGHNT, CDR2 YENEEA. This CDR3 has 13 residues. Deletions cut 1 base from V and 13 bases from J, with 14 bases between. CDR3 DNA: TGTGCCAGCAGCTTAGGCGGGGTAAGGGGCCAGTTCTTC. Its translation: CASSLGGVRGQFF.

This rearrangement joins TRBV28 to TRBJ1-1, with 10 nucleotides matching TRBD1. The CDR3 has 16 amino acids. The germline V gene encodes CDR1 MDHEN and CDR2 SYDVKM. V trimming: 6 bases; J trimming: 0 bases; junction bases outside the gene matches: 7. The CDR3 DNA reads as TGTGCCAGCAGACTGACAGGGGGCGGAATGAACACTGAAGCTTTCTTT. Translation: CASRLTGGGMNTEAFF.

This chain joins TRBV2 and TRBJ2-5, with D perhaps TRBD2 (5 bases). This CDR3 contains 18 residues. Per the germline V gene, CDR1 is SNHLY and CDR2 is FYNNEI. The V gene lost 0 bases and the J gene lost 5 bases, with 22 bases spanning the gap. The CDR3 region is CASSEAGLAGSPRETQYF. The DNA for the CDR3 is TGTGCCAGCAGTGAAGCGGGCCTGGCGGGCTCACCTCGGGAGACCCAGTACTTC.